This passage covers 8 T cell receptor beta chains from one sample sequenced in a study of blood T cell repertoires in COVID-19. TCRdb keeps only in-frame clones here, not all; method: immunoSEQ multiplex PCR. Of some 45,000 clones listed, 93% are singletons. Sequencing was performed on peripheral blood. Receptors originate from a man aged 55 to 70 with COVID-19, enrolled during active disease.

The chain recombines TRBV5-1 with TRBJ2-7; 11 bases line up with TRBD1. Germline V CDR1 and CDR2: SGHRS, YFSETQ. With V trimmed by 0 bases and J by 8 bases, 4 bases remained unmatched. This CDR3 is 14 amino acids long. The CDR3 region is CASSLAGTGGQQYF. The CDR3 region has the DNA TGCGCCAGCAGCTTGGCCGGGACAGGGGGTCAGCAGTACTTC. The complete variable domain, with remaining parts taken from reference TRBV5-1 and TRBJ2-7, reads KAGVTQTPRYLIKTRGQQVTLSCSPISGHRSVSWYQQTPGQGLQFLFEYFSETQRNKGNFPGRFSGRQFSNSRSEMNVSTLELGDSALYLCASSLAGTGGQQYFGPGTRLTVT.

The rearrangement links TRBV18 to TRBJ2-1, with TRBD1 matching over 8 bases. Germline CDR1 is KGHSH and CDR2 is LQKENI. The CDR3 consists of 15 residues. The trim removed 5 bases at V and 5 bases at J, leaving 8 bases unmatched. The DNA of the CDR3 is TGTGCCAGCTCAGGCGCAGGGACAGGAAACAATGAGCAGTTCTTC. Translating gives CASSGAGTGNNEQFF. Filled out from reference TRBV18 and TRBJ2-1, the complete variable domain reads NAGVMQNPRHLVRRRGQEARLRCSPMKGHSHVYWYRQLPEEGLKFMVYLQKENIIDESGMPKERFSAEFPKEGPSILRIQQVVRGDSAAYFCASSGAGTGNNEQFFGPGTRLTVL.

This chain links TRBV12-5 with TRBJ2-1, with 7 bases that match TRBD1. The CDR3 is 16 amino acids. In germline, CDR1 is LGHNT, CDR2 FRNRAP. Trimming took 5 bases from V and 4 from J; bases not matched to a gene: 11. The CDR3 DNA sequence: TGTGCTAGTGGTAAAGGGGTAAGCAGGGGGTACAATGAGCAGTTCTTC. Its protein product is CASGKGVSRGYNEQFF.

V and J are TRBV5-6 and TRBJ2-1; the D is unclear. V was cut by 4 bases and J by 1 base, with 12 bases left in between. Germline V lookup: CDR1 SGHDT, CDR2 YYEEEE. CDR3 length: 15 residues. The CDR3 here is CASSLDWISYNEQFF. The CDR3 nucleotides read TGTGCCAGCAGCCTCGACTGGATATCCTACAATGAGCAGTTCTTC.

The chain couples TRBV27 to TRBJ2-1, with 14 bases lining up with TRBD2. Trimming cost V 5 bases and J 8 bases; bases outside gene matches: 5. Germline loops: CDR1 MNHEY, CDR2 SMNVEV (reference sequence). This CDR3 contains 15 residues. CDR3 sequence (DNA): TGTGCCAGCAGTCCAGGACTAGCGGGAGGCCATGAGCAGTTCTTC. Translating it yields CASSPGLAGGHEQFF.

The J gene is TRBJ1-2, the V gene TRBV5-5, with 7 bases aligning to TRBD1. J lost 4 bases, V lost 4 bases, and 4 bases had no gene match. Germline assignment: CDR1 SGHKS and CDR2 YYEKEE (reference sequence). This CDR3 spans 13 amino acids. The CDR3 here is CASSPGTAYGYTF. CDR3 DNA sequence: TGTGCCAGCAGCCCCGGGACAGCCTATGGCTACACCTTC.

The V gene is TRBV19, the J gene TRBJ1-1; weak D call: TRBD1 (6 bases). Germline-derived CDR1 and CDR2 are LNHDA and SQIVND (reference sequence). The CDR3 totals 16 residues. Trimming shortened V by 9 bases and J by 1 base, and 21 bases separated the two germline ends. CDR3 sequence (DNA): TGTGCCAGCACCCATGGGGTACGGGGGGCGAACACTGAAGCTTTCTTT. Encoded protein: CASTHGVRGANTEAFF.

The rearrangement links TRBV29-1 to TRBJ2-3; 8 bases align to TRBD1. Germline CDR1 SQVTM, CDR2 ANQGSEA. With V trimmed by 0 bases and J by 8 bases, 10 bases remained unmatched. The CDR3 sequence is 15 residues long. The CDR3 here is CSVEEGADRGRTQYF. CDR3 nucleotides: TGCAGCGTTGAAGAGGGGGCCGACAGGGGTCGTACGCAGTATTTT.